The clone carrying this TCR beta chain was counted a few times. The protocol was immunoSEQ multiplex PCR, while the TCRdb copy is restricted to in-frame clones and leaves out a portion. The sample yields roughly 52,000 clones, 86% seen once. These data come from a study of blood T cell repertoires in COVID-19. Study overall: Sources were T cells, B-cell-depleted T cells, or PBMCs; the material itself was cDNA or gDNA.

The CDR3 length is 13 residues. CDR1 is KGHSH and CDR2 is LQKENI in the germline V gene. Losses at the gene ends were 3 bases for V and 4 bases for J; bases not matched to a gene: 0. This receptor was taken from a woman over 75 with acute or convalescent COVID-19. Sequencing was carried out using peripheral blood. This chain joins TRBV18 and TRBJ1-5; 7 bases line up with TRBD1. CDR3 DNA sequence: TGTGCCAGCTCACCGGGACAGAATCAGCCCCAGCATTTT. Protein: CASSPGQNQPQHF.